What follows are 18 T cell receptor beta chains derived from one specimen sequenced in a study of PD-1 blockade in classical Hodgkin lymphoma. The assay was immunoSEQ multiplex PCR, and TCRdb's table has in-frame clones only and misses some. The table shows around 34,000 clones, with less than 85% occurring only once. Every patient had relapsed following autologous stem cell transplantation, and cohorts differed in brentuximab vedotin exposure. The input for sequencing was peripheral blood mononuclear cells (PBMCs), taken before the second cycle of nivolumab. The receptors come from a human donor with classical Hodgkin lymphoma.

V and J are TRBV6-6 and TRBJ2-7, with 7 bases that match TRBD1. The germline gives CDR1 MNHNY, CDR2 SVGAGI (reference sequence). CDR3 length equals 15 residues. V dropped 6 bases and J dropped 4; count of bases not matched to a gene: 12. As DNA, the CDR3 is TGTGCCAGCAGCCCCTCCGGGGACAGACTATACGAGCAGTACTTC. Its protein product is CASSPSGDRLYEQYF.

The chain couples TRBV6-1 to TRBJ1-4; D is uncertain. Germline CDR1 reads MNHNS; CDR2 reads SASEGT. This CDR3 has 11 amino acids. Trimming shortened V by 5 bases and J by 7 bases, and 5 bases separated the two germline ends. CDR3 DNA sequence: TGTGCCAGCAGTCCCAGTGAAAAACTGTTTTTT. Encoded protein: CASSPSEKLFF.

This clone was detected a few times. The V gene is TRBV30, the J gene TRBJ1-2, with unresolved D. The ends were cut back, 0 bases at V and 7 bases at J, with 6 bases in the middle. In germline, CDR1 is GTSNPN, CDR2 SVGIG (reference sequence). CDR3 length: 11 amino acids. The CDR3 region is CAWSVTGGYTF. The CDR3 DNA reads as TGTGCCTGGAGTGTGACCGGTGGCTACACCTTC.

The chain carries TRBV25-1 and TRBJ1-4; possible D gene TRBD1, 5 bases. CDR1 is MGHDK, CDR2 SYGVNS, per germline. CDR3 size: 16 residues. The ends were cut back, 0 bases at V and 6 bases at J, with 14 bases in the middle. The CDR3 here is CASSEYVGAVDEKLFF. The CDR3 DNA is TGTGCCAGCAGTGAATATGTCGGGGCAGTGGATGAAAAACTGTTTTTT.

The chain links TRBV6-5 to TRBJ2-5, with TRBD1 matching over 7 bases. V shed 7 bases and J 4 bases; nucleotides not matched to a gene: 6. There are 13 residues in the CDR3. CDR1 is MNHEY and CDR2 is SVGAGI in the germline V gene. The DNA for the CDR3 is TGTGCCAGCACCCTACAGGGGAGAGAGACCCAGTACTTC. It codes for CASTLQGRETQYF.

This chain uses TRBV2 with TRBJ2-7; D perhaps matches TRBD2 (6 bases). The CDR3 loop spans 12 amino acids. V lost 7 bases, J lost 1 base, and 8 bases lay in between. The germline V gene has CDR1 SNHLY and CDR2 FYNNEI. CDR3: CASIGLSYEQYF. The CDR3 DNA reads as TGTGCCAGCATCGGACTATCCTACGAGCAGTACTTC.

Here the CDR3 reads CALIGSGANVLTF. The CDR3 DNA sequence: TGTGCCCTTATAGGGTCTGGGGCCAACGTCCTGACTTTC. The V gene is TRBV2, the J gene TRBJ2-6; unclear D gene. Germline V lookup: CDR1 SNHLY, CDR2 FYNNEI. There are 13 residues in the CDR3. The V end lost 11 bases, the J end lost 1 base, and 9 bases lay between the germline ends.

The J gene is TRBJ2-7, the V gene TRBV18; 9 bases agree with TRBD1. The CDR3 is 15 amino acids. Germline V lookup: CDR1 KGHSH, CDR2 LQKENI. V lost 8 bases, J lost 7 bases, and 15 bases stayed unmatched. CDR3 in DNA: TGTGCCAGCCAGAGACCGGGGACAGGGATAGGGGAGCAGTACTTC. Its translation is CASQRPGTGIGEQYF.

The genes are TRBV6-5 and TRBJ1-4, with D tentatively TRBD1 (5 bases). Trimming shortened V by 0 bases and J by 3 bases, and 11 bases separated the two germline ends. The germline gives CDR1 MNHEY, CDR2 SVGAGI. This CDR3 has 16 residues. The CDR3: CASSYSKGFSNEKLFF. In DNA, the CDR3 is TGTGCCAGCAGTTACTCCAAGGGGTTCTCTAATGAAAAACTGTTTTTT.

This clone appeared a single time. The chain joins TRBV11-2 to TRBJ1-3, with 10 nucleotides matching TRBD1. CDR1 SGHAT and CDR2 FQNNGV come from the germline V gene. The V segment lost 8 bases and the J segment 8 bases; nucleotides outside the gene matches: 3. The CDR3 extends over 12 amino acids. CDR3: CASRQGAHTIYF. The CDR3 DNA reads TGTGCCAGCCGACAGGGGGCACACACCATATATTTT.

The CDR3 region has the DNA TGTGCCAGCAGTTTAGGAGGTGTTATCAATCAGCCCCAGCATTTT. As protein: CASSLGGVINQPQHF. The rearrangement links TRBV28 to TRBJ1-5; D call uncertain. The germline V gene has CDR1 MDHEN and CDR2 SYDVKM. Deletions cut 2 bases from V and 3 bases from J, with 11 bases between. The CDR3 loop spans 15 amino acids. The whole variable domain, remainder taken from reference TRBV28 and TRBJ1-5, is DVKVTQSSRYLVKRTGEKVFLECVQDMDHENMFWYRQDPGLGLRLIYFSYDVKMKEKGDIPEGYSVSREKKERFSLILESASTNQTSMYLCASSLGGVINQPQHFGDGTRLSIL.

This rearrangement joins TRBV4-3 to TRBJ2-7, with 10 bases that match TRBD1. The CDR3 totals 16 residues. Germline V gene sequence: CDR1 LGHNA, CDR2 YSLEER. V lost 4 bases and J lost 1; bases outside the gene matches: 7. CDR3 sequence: CASSLYRDRGSYEQYF. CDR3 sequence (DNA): TGCGCCAGCAGCCTCTACCGGGACAGGGGATCCTACGAGCAGTACTTC.

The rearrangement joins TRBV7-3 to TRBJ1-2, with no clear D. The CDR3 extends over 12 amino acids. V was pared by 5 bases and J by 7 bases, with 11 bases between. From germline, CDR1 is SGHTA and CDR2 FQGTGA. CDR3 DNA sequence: TGTGCCAGCAGCCGGGAGGGAGTTGGCTACACCTTC. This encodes CASSREGVGYTF.

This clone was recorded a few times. The CDR3 loop reads CASSEYRGRNNQPQHF. In nucleotides, the CDR3 is TGTGCCAGCAGTGAATACAGGGGGAGAAACAATCAGCCCCAGCATTTT. The chain recombines TRBV6-4 with TRBJ1-5, with TRBD1 matching over 8 bases. The CDR3 spans 16 residues. The J segment lost 3 bases and the V segment lost 3 bases, leaving 7 bases of the junction unmatched. Germline assignment: CDR1 MRHNA and CDR2 SNTAGT.

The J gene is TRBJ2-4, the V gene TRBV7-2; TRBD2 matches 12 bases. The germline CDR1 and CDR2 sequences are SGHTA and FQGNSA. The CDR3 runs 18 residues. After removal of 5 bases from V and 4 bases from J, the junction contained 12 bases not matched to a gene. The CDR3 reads CASSAPGPLAGGKNIQYF. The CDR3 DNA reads TGTGCCAGCAGCGCTCCAGGGCCTCTAGCGGGGGGGAAAAACATTCAGTACTTC.

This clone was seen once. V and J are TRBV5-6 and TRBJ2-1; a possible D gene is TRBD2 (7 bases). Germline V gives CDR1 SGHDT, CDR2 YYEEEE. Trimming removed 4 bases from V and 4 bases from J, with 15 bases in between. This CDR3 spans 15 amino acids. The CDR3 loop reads CASSPMGGPYNEQFF. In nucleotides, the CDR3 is TGTGCCAGCAGCCCAATGGGGGGGCCGTACAATGAGCAGTTCTTC.

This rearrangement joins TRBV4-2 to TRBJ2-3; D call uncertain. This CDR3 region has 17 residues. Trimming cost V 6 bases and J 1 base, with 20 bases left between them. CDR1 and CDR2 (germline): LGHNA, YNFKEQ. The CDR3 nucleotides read TGTGCCAGCAGAACAGACCTAGTCCGAACTGGCACAGATACGCAGTATTTT. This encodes CASRTDLVRTGTDTQYF.

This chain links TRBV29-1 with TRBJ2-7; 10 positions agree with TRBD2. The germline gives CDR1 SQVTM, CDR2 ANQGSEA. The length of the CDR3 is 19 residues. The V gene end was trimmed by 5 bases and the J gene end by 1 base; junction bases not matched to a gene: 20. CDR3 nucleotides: TGCAGCGTTCTTCCGGGGCTAGCGGGGGACAATTGGAATTCCTACGAGCAGTACTTC. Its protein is CSVLPGLAGDNWNSYEQYF.